Each of the 23 T cell receptor beta chains below was sequenced from the same sample in a study of T cell repertoires and HLA-DP antigens. Antigens for these TCRs are unknown. TCRdb's copy holds only in-frame clones and misses some; the assay was immunoSEQ multiplex PCR. The data show approximately 73,000 clones, around 77% seen once. The sample consisted of CD4+ T cells from PBMCs. The source is a man aged 55 to 70 in good health and CMV-seronegative.

The rearrangement links TRBV7-2 to TRBJ2-7; D remains ambiguous. The V and J ends lost 5 bases and 4 bases respectively, with 6 bases between them. Per the germline V gene, CDR1 is SGHTA and CDR2 is FQGNSA. The CDR3 sequence is 11 residues long. The CDR3 spells CASSRRYEQYF. Written as DNA, the CDR3 is TGTGCCAGCAGCCGAAGGTACGAGCAGTACTTC.

The rearrangement uses TRBV11-1 and TRBJ1-4, with D perhaps matching TRBD1 (5 bases). The CDR3 is made up of 16 amino acids. Germline lookup yields CDR1 SGHAT and CDR2 FQDESV (reference sequence). Trimming removed 4 bases at V and 0 bases at J, with 12 bases between. CDR3: CASSSRQTTTNEKLFF. CDR3 nucleotide sequence: TGTGCCAGCAGCTCCAGACAGACGACAACTAATGAAAAACTGTTTTTT.

Concerning this clone: The junction departs from germline at one end; a sequencing error may be responsible. This chain connects TRBV27 to TRBJ1-4; D unclear. The CDR3 contains 13 residues. Germline-derived CDR1 and CDR2 are MNHEY and SMNVEV (reference sequence). The CDR3 protein is CTSRRLGREKLFF. The CDR3 DNA reads as TGTACCAGCAGAAGACTCGGACGTGAAAAACTGTTTTTT.

This clone came up a few times. The chain carries TRBV4-1 and TRBJ2-1; D unresolved. This CDR3 region has 14 residues. In germline, CDR1 is MGHRA, CDR2 YSYEKL. The V and J ends lost 2 bases and 5 bases respectively, with 10 bases between them. CDR3 protein: CASSQLTSNNEQFF. As DNA, the CDR3 is TGCGCCAGCAGCCAACTAACCAGTAACAATGAGCAGTTCTTC.

The chain joins TRBV5-1 to TRBJ1-2, with unresolved D. The CDR3 length is 14 residues. The V end was cut by 4 bases, the J end by 5 bases, with 15 bases between. From germline, CDR1 is SGHRS and CDR2 YFSETQ. The CDR3 sequence: CASSPSPGVYGYTF. The CDR3 DNA reads as TGCGCCAGCAGCCCGTCCCCGGGTGTTTATGGCTACACCTTC.

The V and J genes are TRBV9 and TRBJ2-2; 7 bases agree with TRBD2. The V segment lost 0 bases and the J segment 7 bases; nucleotides outside the gene matches: 6. This CDR3 has 15 residues. Germline V CDR1 and CDR2: SGDLS, YYNGEE. Here the CDR3 DNA reads TGTGCCAGCAGCGTAGCGACTAGCTGGAACGGGGAGCTGTTTTTT. Translating it yields CASSVATSWNGELFF.

This chain joins TRBV6-5 and TRBJ1-2; D may be TRBD1 (6 bases). Germline lookup yields CDR1 MNHEY and CDR2 SVGAGI. Trimming removed 6 bases at V and 0 bases at J, with 8 bases between. There are 13 residues in the CDR3. In DNA form, the CDR3 reads TGTGCCAGCAGAAGGACAGCTAACTATGGCTACACCTTC. Protein product: CASRRTANYGYTF.

The chain is built from TRBV11-2 and TRBJ2-1, with TRBD2 as a possible D gene (6 bases). CDR3 size: 18 residues. Deletions cut 5 bases from V and 4 bases from J, with 24 bases between. CDR1 SGHAT and CDR2 FQNNGV come from the germline V gene. The CDR3 region has the DNA TGTGCCAGCAGCACTAGAGGGGCCAGCGGGCTAATTTACAATGAGCAGTTCTTC. Encoded protein: CASSTRGASGLIYNEQFF.

The CDR3 sequence is CASSSDRAGGYTF. The DNA of the CDR3 is TGTGCCAGCAGCTCTGACAGGGCGGGTGGCTACACCTTC. This chain links TRBV7-2 with TRBJ1-2; 7 nucleotides line up with TRBD1. This CDR3 contains 13 residues. From germline, CDR1 is SGHTA and CDR2 FQGNSA. V dropped 4 bases and J dropped 7; count of bases not matched to a gene: 6.

The rearrangement links TRBV9 to TRBJ2-4; TRBD2 matches at 7 bases. V was clipped by 3 bases and J by 6 bases; unmatched bases: 6. The CDR3 is 14 amino acids. Looked up from germline, CDR1 is SGDLS and CDR2 is YYNGEE. In DNA form, the CDR3 reads TGTGCCAGCAGCGAGGGAGGGGACCCAAACATTCAGTACTTC. This encodes CASSEGGDPNIQYF.

The sample holds a few counts of this clone. This chain links TRBV25-1 with TRBJ1-2, with D hard to call. The V gene lost 6 bases and the J gene lost 4 bases, with 12 bases spanning the gap. CDR3 length: 13 residues. In germline, CDR1 is MGHDK, CDR2 SYGVNS. This chain's CDR3 is CASRSGESYGYTF. In DNA form, the CDR3 reads TGTGCCAGCAGATCTGGCGAGTCCTATGGCTACACCTTC.

The chain couples TRBV7-2 to TRBJ2-3, with D possibly matching TRBD1 (5 bases). The CDR3 consists of 13 residues. Germline V gene lookup returns CDR1 SGHTA and CDR2 FQGNSA. Trimming removed 2 bases from V and 7 bases from J, with 10 bases in between. CDR3 in amino acids: CASSLRGSNTQYF. As DNA, the CDR3 is TGTGCCAGCAGCTTAAGGGGATCGAATACGCAGTATTTT.

This chain uses TRBV10-2 with TRBJ2-7; D may be TRBD2 (5 bases). V lost 5 bases to trimming and J lost 6 bases, with 17 bases between them. CDR3 size: 14 residues. Germline V gives CDR1 WSHSY, CDR2 SAAADI. In nucleotides, the CDR3 is TGCGCCAGCAGTTCCGGACGTCGGGAAGGCGAGCAGTACGTC. Its translation: CASSSGRREGEQYV.

V is TRBV30 and J is TRBJ2-3; 7 bases map to TRBD2. Germline assignment: CDR1 GTSNPN and CDR2 SVGIG (reference sequence). The CDR3 totals 14 residues. V trimming: 0 bases; J trimming: 2 bases; junction bases outside the gene matches: 2. Here the CDR3 reads CAWSVGGNTDTQYF. CDR3 nucleotide sequence: TGTGCCTGGAGTGTGGGGGGGAACACAGATACGCAGTATTTT.

This clone has more than one count but fewer than ten. The chain is built from TRBV21-1 and TRBJ2-7; the D call of TRBD1 is as the table states it, not checked on the DNA. TRBV21-1 is marked as a pseudogene. The CDR3 totals 10 residues. The CDR3 DNA sequence: TGTGCCAGCAGCAAATGTGGCCTGTACGTC. It encodes CASSKCGLYV.

This chain connects TRBV30 to TRBJ1-3; D ambiguous. Germline-derived CDR1 and CDR2 are GTSNPN and SVGIG (reference sequence). The CDR3 runs to 16 residues. Deletions cut 0 bases from V and 0 bases from J, with 12 bases between. CDR3 loop: CAWSVRPAFSGNTIYF. The CDR3 nucleotides read TGTGCCTGGAGTGTACGGCCAGCCTTCTCTGGAAACACCATATATTTT.

Comment on this clone: The junction departs from germline at one end; a sequencing error may be responsible. The chain has TRBV6-1 and TRBJ1-2; TRBD1 aligns across 9 bases. The CDR3 is made up of 14 amino acids. Germline CDR1 MNHNS, CDR2 SASEGT. CDR3: CASSVDRGNHGYTF. In DNA, the CDR3 is TGTGCCAGCAGTGTGGACAGGGGTAACCATGGCTACACCTTC.

CDR3 protein: CASSKGLAGRDEQFF. The CDR3 nucleotides are TGTGCCAGCAGCAAGGGACTAGCAGGGCGGGATGAGCAGTTCTTC. This chain links TRBV11-3 with TRBJ2-1; TRBD2 agrees at 9 bases. The CDR3 totals 15 residues. Germline V lookup: CDR1 SGHNT, CDR2 YENEEA. Losses at the gene ends were 5 bases for V and 8 bases for J; bases not matched to a gene: 10. Full variable domain (rest looked up from reference TRBV11-3 and TRBJ2-1): EAGVVQSPRYKIIEKKQPVAFWCNPISGHNTLYWYLQNLGQGPELLIRYENEEAVDDSQLPKDRFSAERLKGVDSTLKIQPAELGDSAVYLCASSKGLAGRDEQFFGPGTRLTVL.

The CDR3 region has the DNA TGTGCCAGCAGCTTGTGGGACAGGGGCGATAATCAGCCCCAGCATTTT. This codes for CASSLWDRGDNQPQHF. V and J are TRBV5-8 and TRBJ1-5; 10 positions match TRBD1. This CDR3 region has 16 residues. Losses at the gene ends were 1 base for V and 4 bases for J; bases not matched to a gene: 5. Germline CDR1 reads SGHTS; CDR2 reads YDEGEE.

This chain uses TRBV5-1 with TRBJ1-4; tentatively, D is TRBD1 (6 bases). Germline loops: CDR1 SGHRS, CDR2 YFSETQ. CDR3 length: 15 amino acids. Trimming took off 0 bases at V and 10 bases at J, with 16 bases between the two ends. The CDR3 is CASSLDDRMVGKLFF. In nucleotides, the CDR3 is TGCGCCAGCAGCTTGGACGACAGGATGGTAGGAAAACTGTTTTTT. The full variable domain, in which reference TRBV5-1 and TRBJ1-4 provide the parts outside the CDR3, is KAGVTQTPRYLIKTRGQQVTLSCSPISGHRSVSWYQQTPGQGLQFLFEYFSETQRNKGNFPGRFSGRQFSNSRSEMNVSTLELGDSALYLCASSLDDRMVGKLFFGSGTQLSVL.

The chain employs TRBV25-1 and TRBJ1-2; D possibly corresponds to TRBD1 (6 bases). The CDR3 is 13 residues long. V lost 4 bases to trimming and J lost 4 bases, with 10 bases between them. Per the germline V gene, CDR1 is MGHDK and CDR2 is SYGVNS. The CDR3 coding sequence is TGTGCCAGCAGTGCAGGGGACGGCTATGGCTACACCTTC. The encoded protein is CASSAGDGYGYTF.

The chain links TRBV11-1 to TRBJ1-1; perhaps TRBD1 as D (5 bases). The CDR3 length is 12 residues. Germline V gives CDR1 SGHAT, CDR2 FQDESV (reference sequence). V was cut by 3 bases and J by 7 bases, with 9 bases left in between. CDR3 in amino acids: CASSFMRGEAFF. The CDR3 bases are TGTGCCAGCAGCTTTATGAGGGGTGAAGCTTTCTTT.

Comment on this clone: This same CDR3 is encoded by further DNA sequences in the sample. The chain recombines TRBV15 with TRBJ1-5, with a possible D match to TRBD1 (5 bases). Germline CDR1 reads LNHNV; CDR2 reads YYDKDF (reference sequence). This CDR3 region has 14 residues. V shed 0 bases and J shed 7 bases, with 10 bases lying between them. Written as DNA, the CDR3 is TGTGCCACCAGCAGAGACAGGGTAGGCCAGCCCCAGCATTTT. Translation: CATSRDRVGQPQHF.